The next 10 T cell receptor beta chains were all read from a single sample in a study of identical twins (dated by TCRdb to 2016 to 2017). Library construction relied on 5' RACE. The reads were generated on an Illumina HiSeq 2000. Starting from the raw public reads, TCRdb applied fastp trimming at Q25, assembled clones with MiXCR and retained in-frame beta chains. Identical CDR3 proteins give one entry, which carries the most common genes and DNA. This sample is represented by 600,000 to 700,000 distinct CDR3 sequences; 21% of them were singletons. About 4.5% of the sample lies in the top ten. These same records also appear under a second study, on T cells expressing NK-cell markers.

Sequenced sample: PBMCs. The receptors here all came from a woman aged 18-29 years in good health.

The chain couples TRBV10-2 to TRBJ2-7; D is ambiguous. Trimming removed 2 bases from V and 3 bases from J, with 5 bases in between. Per germline, CDR1 WSHSY and CDR2 SAAADI. The CDR3 runs 12 residues. The DNA of the CDR3 is TGCGCCAGCAGTGAGATCCGCTACGAGCAGTACTTC. Its protein is CASSEIRYEQYF.

The rearrangement joins TRBV10-3 to TRBJ2-7; the match to TRBD1 covers 9 bases. With V trimmed by 5 bases and J by 6 bases, 8 bases remained unmatched. The CDR3 has 14 residues. The germline V gene has CDR1 ENHRY and CDR2 SYGVKD. The CDR3: CAISPSGTGTEQYF. The CDR3 DNA follows: TGTGCCATCAGTCCTTCCGGGACAGGGACCGAGCAGTACTTC.

This chain joins TRBV10-2 and TRBJ1-6, with D possibly being TRBD1 (5 bases). The CDR3 is made up of 16 amino acids. Germline-derived CDR1 and CDR2 are WSHSY and SAAADI. Trimming removed 4 bases from V and 2 bases from J, with 12 bases in between. The DNA of the CDR3 is TGCGCCAGCAGTGGGAGACGGGGCCCCTATAATTCACCCCTCCACTTT. It codes for CASSGRRGPYNSPLHF.

This clonotype has just a few counts. V is TRBV12-5 and J is TRBJ2-5; D gene unclear. The CDR3 consists of 14 residues. The V gene's germline CDR1 is LGHNT and CDR2 FRNRAP. The V gene lost 5 bases and the J gene lost 5 bases, with 15 bases spanning the gap. The CDR3 here is CASGHGWVKETQYF. CDR3 coding DNA: TGTGCTAGTGGTCACGGATGGGTTAAGGAGACCCAGTACTTC.

This clonotype came up a few times. This sequence joins TRBV6-5 and TRBJ2-7; 7 bases line up with TRBD1. There are 16 residues in the CDR3. V lost 0 bases to trimming and J lost 4 bases; unmatched junction nucleotides: 9. Germline assignment: CDR1 MNHEY and CDR2 SVGAGI. The CDR3 here is CASSYSGGFVGYEQYF. CDR3 coding DNA: TGTGCCAGCAGTTACTCAGGGGGCTTTGTCGGGTACGAGCAGTACTTC.

There are many counts of this clonotype. The chain links TRBV12-3 or TRBV12-4 to TRBJ2-7; weak D call: TRBD1 (6 bases). Trimming left V 7 bases short and J 3 bases short, with 7 bases between. The CDR3 covers 11 residues. CDR3 in amino acids: CASKTGYEQYF. CDR3 in DNA: TGTGCCAGCAAGACAGGCTACGAGCAGTACTTC.

At least ten counts were recorded for this clonotype. The chain uses TRBV7-9 and TRBJ2-7; 8 positions agree with TRBD2. Trimming cost V 2 bases and J 4 bases; bases outside gene matches: 7. The CDR3 runs 15 residues. CDR1 and CDR2 from the germline V gene are SEHNR and FQNEAQ (reference sequence). The CDR3 bases are TGTGCCAGCAGCTTAAGGGGTAGCGGGGATTACGAGCAGTACTTC. Encoded protein: CASSLRGSGDYEQYF.

This clonotype was recorded a few times. V usage is TRBV6-1 and J usage is TRBJ1-2; no definite D call. The CDR3 totals 15 residues. The V end was cut by 2 bases, the J end by 5 bases, with 15 bases between. Germline CDR1 is MNHNS and CDR2 is SASEGT. CDR3 amino acids: CASSEWQLGGYGYTF. CDR3 sequence (DNA): TGTGCCAGCAGTGAATGGCAGCTGGGTGGGTATGGCTACACCTTC.

This clonotype was observed a handful of times. V is TRBV6-6 and J is TRBJ2-5; D unresolved. The CDR3 extends over 13 amino acids. CDR1 is MNHNY, CDR2 SVGAGI, per germline (reference sequence). V was clipped by 5 bases and J by 0 bases, with 7 bases between them. The CDR3 spells CASSRLDQETQYF. Written as DNA, the CDR3 is TGTGCCAGCAGTCGTTTGGACCAAGAGACCCAGTACTTC.

The chain employs TRBV7-2 and TRBJ2-5; TRBD2 agrees at 16 bases. The CDR3 runs 17 residues. Germline V gene lookup returns CDR1 SGHTA and CDR2 FQGNSA. V shed 3 bases and J 4 bases; nucleotides not matched to a gene: 5. CDR3 region: CASSFGTSGRAIETQYF. Here the CDR3 DNA reads TGTGCCAGCAGCTTTGGGACTAGCGGGAGGGCAATAGAGACCCAGTACTTC.